The 23 T cell receptor beta chains reported below all come from one sample, sequenced in a study of CD8+ T cells in alopecia areata. Sequencing templates came from extracted RNA that was reverse transcribed into cDNA. The repertoire was sequenced with immunoSEQ multiplex PCR; TCRdb's copy has only in-frame clones and lacks some. There are 140,000 to 150,000 clones in the sample; 45% to 60% occur only once, and over 0.85% lies in the top ten. This material consisted of CD4+ T cells sorted from blood, taken at week 0. These receptors were obtained from a human donor with alopecia areata.

This clone was counted a few times. The chain carries TRBV29-1 and TRBJ2-5; TRBD1 matches 7 bases. J lost 1 base, V lost 4 bases, and 3 bases had no gene match. This CDR3 region has 13 residues. Germline CDR1 reads SQVTM; CDR2 reads ANQGSEA. In nucleotides, the CDR3 is TGCAGCGTTGTGGGACAGCCCCAAGAGACCCAGTACTTC. The encoded protein is CSVVGQPQETQYF.

J is TRBJ2-5 and V is TRBV11-2; possible D gene TRBD2, 7 bases. Germline values: CDR1 SGHAT, CDR2 FQNNGV. Deletions cut 5 bases from V and 5 bases from J, with 15 bases between. This CDR3 spans 14 amino acids. The CDR3 region is CASSRPGGAETQYF. The CDR3 DNA follows: TGTGCCAGCAGCCGGCCGGGGGGCGCTGAGACCCAGTACTTC.

This clone occurred once. The chain joins TRBV5-1 to TRBJ2-5; TRBD2 matches 7 bases. V lost 4 bases and J lost 5; bases outside the gene matches: 11. Germline V gives CDR1 SGHRS, CDR2 YFSETQ. The CDR3 runs to 15 residues. The CDR3 DNA is TGCGCCAGCAGCCCCGAGGGACTATCGTTGGAGACCCAGTACTTC. It specifies CASSPEGLSLETQYF.

CDR3 region: CSVGAGLIHEQYF. The CDR3 DNA reads TGCAGCGTTGGAGCGGGTCTCATCCACGAGCAGTACTTC. The V gene is TRBV29-1, the J gene TRBJ2-7, with a weak D call TRBD2 (6 bases). The CDR3 has 13 residues. Per the germline V gene, CDR1 is SQVTM and CDR2 is ANQGSEA. Deletions cut 4 bases from V and 5 bases from J, with 15 bases between.

This clone has a handful of counts. The chain employs TRBV2 and TRBJ2-1; 8 nucleotides agree with TRBD2. J gave up 15 bases and V 8 bases, and 24 bases lay outside the gene matches. This CDR3 region has 16 residues. Germline V gene lookup returns CDR1 SNHLY and CDR2 FYNNEI. CDR3 loop: CASSAGAGRGGTLPFF. DNA for the CDR3: TGTGCCAGCTCAGCGGGAGCGGGGAGGGGCGGAACTCTCCCGTTCTTC.

The CDR3: CASGRVGETQYF. Written as DNA, the CDR3 is TGTGCCAGTGGCCGGGTTGGAGAGACCCAGTACTTC. The gene calls are TRBV19 and TRBJ2-5, with unresolved D. The CDR3 totals 12 residues. The V gene's germline CDR1 is LNHDA and CDR2 SQIVND (reference sequence). Trimming shortened V by 8 bases and J by 4 bases, and 11 bases separated the two germline ends.

A few counts support this clone. This chain joins TRBV5-1 and TRBJ2-6; no definite D call. This CDR3 has 17 residues. Germline CDR1 reads SGHRS; CDR2 reads YFSETQ. Trimming left V 3 bases short and J 0 bases short, with 13 bases between. The CDR3 region is CASSSTAKNSGANVLTF. The CDR3 nucleotides read TGCGCCAGCAGCTCCACCGCCAAAAACTCTGGGGCCAACGTCCTGACTTTC.

Only a few counts were recorded for this clone. The DNA of the CDR3 is TGTGCCTGGAGCGACGGTGGCGGGAGGAGCTCCTACAATGAGCAGTTCTTC. Encoded protein: CAWSDGGGRSSYNEQFF. The J gene is TRBJ2-1, the V gene TRBV30; 8 bases line up with TRBD2. Germline V gene sequence: CDR1 GTSNPN, CDR2 SVGIG (reference sequence). Trimming at V came to 3 bases and at J to 0 bases, leaving 10 bases not matched to a gene. This CDR3 comprises 17 residues.

This chain uses TRBV7-2 with TRBJ2-7; TRBD2 aligns across 8 bases. Germline CDR1 is SGHTA and CDR2 is FQGNSA. J gave up 0 bases and V 5 bases, and 3 bases lay outside the gene matches. The CDR3 sequence is 14 residues long. This CDR3 reads CASSLTSGSYEQYF. In DNA, the CDR3 is TGTGCCAGCAGCCTTACTAGCGGCTCCTACGAGCAGTACTTC. The full variable domain, completed using reference TRBV7-2 and TRBJ2-7, is GAGVSQSPSNKVTEKGKDVELRCDPISGHTALYWYRQSLGQGLEFLIYFQGNSAPDKSGLPSDRFSAERTGGSVSTLTIQRTQQEDSAVYLCASSLTSGSYEQYFGPGTRLTVT.

This clone was seen only a few times. The chain has TRBV7-2 and TRBJ2-7; D is unresolved. V dropped 1 base and J dropped 3 bases, with 10 bases sitting between them. Germline CDR1 and CDR2: SGHTA and FQGNSA. CDR3 length: 14 amino acids. As DNA, the CDR3 is TGTGCCAGCAGCTTAGAGCGACTCTACTACGAGCAGTACTTC. Its protein is CASSLERLYYEQYF. Supplemented by reference TRBV7-2 and TRBJ2-7, the full variable domain reads GAGVSQSPSNKVTEKGKDVELRCDPISGHTALYWYRQSLGQGLEFLIYFQGNSAPDKSGLPSDRFSAERTGGSVSTLTIQRTQQEDSAVYLCASSLERLYYEQYFGPGTRLTVT.

V is TRBV29-1 and J is TRBJ2-4; D is ambiguous. The V end was cut by 6 bases, the J end by 4 bases, with 13 bases between. Per germline, CDR1 SQVTM and CDR2 ANQGSEA. The CDR3 sequence is 13 residues long. CDR3 in amino acids: CSVMSFFKNIQYF. CDR3 DNA: TGCAGCGTCATGTCCTTCTTTAAAAACATTCAGTACTTC.

Here the CDR3 reads CASSWGLAGYNEQFF. The CDR3 bases are TGTGCCAGCAGCTGGGGACTAGCGGGCTACAATGAGCAGTTCTTC. The V gene is TRBV7-9, the J gene TRBJ2-1, with 12 bases identical to TRBD2. The CDR3 is 15 residues long. Germline CDR1 and CDR2: SEHNR and FQNEAQ (reference sequence). J lost 3 bases, V lost 4 bases, and 1 base had no gene match. Based on the CDR3 plus reference TRBV7-9 and TRBJ2-1, the full variable domain is DTGVSQNPRHKITKRGQNVTFRCDPISEHNRLYWYRQTLGQGPEFLTYFQNEAQLEKSRLLSDRFSAERPKGSFSTLEIQRTEQGDSAMYLCASSWGLAGYNEQFFGPGTRLTVL.

The chain links TRBV2 to TRBJ2-2; D unresolved. Trimming took off 10 bases at V and 0 bases at J, with 12 bases between the two ends. The CDR3 covers 14 residues. Germline-derived CDR1 and CDR2 are SNHLY and FYNNEI. Here the CDR3 DNA reads TGTGCCACCCGCCGGCAGTCGAACACCGGGGAGCTGTTTTTT. As protein: CATRRQSNTGELFF.

The chain couples TRBV29-1 to TRBJ2-3; tentative D call: TRBD1 (5 bases). The CDR3 loop spans 14 amino acids. Trimming removed 5 bases from V and 1 base from J, with 13 bases in between. Germline V lookup: CDR1 SQVTM, CDR2 ANQGSEA. The chain's CDR3 is CSVKKLGGTDTQYF. The CDR3, as DNA: TGCAGCGTTAAAAAGTTAGGGGGCACAGATACGCAGTATTTT.

CDR3 region: CASRGQETQYF. The CDR3 nucleotides are TGTGCCAGCAGGGGGCAAGAGACCCAGTACTTC. This chain links TRBV6-5 with TRBJ2-5; D not resolved. Germline V CDR1 and CDR2: MNHEY, SVGAGI. The CDR3 runs to 11 residues. The germline V and J ends were trimmed by 6 bases and 2 bases, with 4 bases remaining between them.

V gene TRBV30 combines with J gene TRBJ1-5; a possible D gene is TRBD1 (6 bases). Germline assignment: CDR1 GTSNPN and CDR2 SVGIG (reference sequence). V lost 2 bases and J lost 11, with 22 bases in between. This CDR3 spans 15 amino acids. The chain's CDR3 is CAWSLTFKGGRAQHF. In nucleotides, the CDR3 is TGTGCCTGGAGTCTAACCTTTAAAGGGGGGAGGGCCCAGCATTTT.

The rearrangement joins TRBV23-1 to TRBJ2-2, with D unclear. TRBV23-1 is known as an ORF, though its function is uncertain. V lost 7 bases and J 1 base, leaving 7 bases between the germline ends. This CDR3 is 13 amino acids long. The CDR3 region is CASTPWNTGELFF. The CDR3 nucleotides read TGCGCCAGCACCCCCTGGAACACCGGGGAGCTGTTTTTT.

This clone was observed a handful of times. Here the CDR3 reads CASSLAGRGRGTDTQYF. CDR3 bases: TGTGCCAGCAGCTTAGCAGGGCGAGGGAGGGGCACAGATACGCAGTATTTT. The chain carries TRBV7-9 and TRBJ2-3, with TRBD2 matching 7 bases. This CDR3 has 17 residues. The V and J ends lost 0 bases and 1 base, in that order; junction bases with no gene match: 7. From germline, CDR1 is SEHNR and CDR2 FQNEAQ (reference sequence).

The chain carries TRBV7-9 and TRBJ2-7; D gene uncertain. The CDR3 loop spans 15 amino acids. V lost 4 bases and J 3 bases, leaving 16 bases between the germline ends. Germline V gene sequence: CDR1 SEHNR, CDR2 FQNEAQ (reference sequence). CDR3 residues: CASSSPGGFRYEQYF. CDR3 in DNA: TGTGCCAGCAGCTCACCTGGTGGGTTCCGCTACGAGCAGTACTTC.

This rearrangement joins TRBV29-1 to TRBJ2-1; possible D gene TRBD2, 6 bases. Germline CDR1 SQVTM, CDR2 ANQGSEA. Between the trimmed V and J ends, which lost 3 bases and 7 bases, there was a span of 13 bases. The CDR3 sequence is 13 residues long. The CDR3: CSVDDAGGNEQFF. The CDR3 nucleotides are TGCAGCGTTGACGATGCAGGAGGGAATGAGCAGTTCTTC.

The CDR3 DNA sequence: TGTGCCAGCAGCTTACTCGCAGATACGCAGTATTTT. Its protein product is CASSLLADTQYF. J is TRBJ2-3 and V is TRBV7-2, with no clear D. Germline values: CDR1 SGHTA, CDR2 FQGNSA. The V and J ends lost 2 bases and 4 bases respectively, with 4 bases between them. The CDR3 covers 12 residues.

This sequence joins TRBV4-3 and TRBJ2-2; unclear D gene. CDR1 is LGHNA and CDR2 is YSLEER in the germline V gene. With 4 bases removed from V and 6 bases from J, the gap between germline ends came to 9 bases. CDR3 length: 13 amino acids. The DNA of the CDR3 is TGCGCCAGCAGCCGAACTCTTCCCGGGGAGCTGTTTTTT. This gives the protein CASSRTLPGELFF.

V usage is TRBV30 and J usage is TRBJ2-3, with D maybe TRBD2 (5 bases). CDR1 and CDR2 (germline): GTSNPN, SVGIG (reference sequence). The length of the CDR3 is 14 residues. With 2 bases removed from V and 7 bases from J, the gap between germline ends came to 16 bases. DNA for the CDR3: TGTGCCTGGAGTTGGTCTAGCACGGCCAATACGCAGTATTTT. It codes for CAWSWSSTANTQYF. The full variable domain, completed using reference TRBV30 and TRBJ2-3, is SQTIHQWPATLVQPVGSPLSLECTVEGTSNPNLYWYRQAAGRGLQLLFYSVGIGQISSEVPQNLSASRPQDRQFILSSKKLLLSDSGFYLCAWSWSSTANTQYFGPGTRLTVL.